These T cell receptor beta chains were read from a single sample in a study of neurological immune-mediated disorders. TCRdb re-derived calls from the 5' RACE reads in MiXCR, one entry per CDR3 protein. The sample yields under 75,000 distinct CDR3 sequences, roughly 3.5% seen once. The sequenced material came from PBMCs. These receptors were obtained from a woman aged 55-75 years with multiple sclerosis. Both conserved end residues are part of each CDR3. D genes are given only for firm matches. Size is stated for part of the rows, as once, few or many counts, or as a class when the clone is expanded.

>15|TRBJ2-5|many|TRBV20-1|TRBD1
TGCAGTGCTAGAGACCCCGACAGGGGGGGCGCGACCCAGTACTTC
CSARDPDRGGATQYF
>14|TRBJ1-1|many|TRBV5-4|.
TGTGCCAGCAGACCCGAGGCTATGAACACTGAAGCTTTCTTT
CASRPEAMNTEAFF
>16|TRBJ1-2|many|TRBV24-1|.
TGTGCCACCAGTGATGGATCCGGGAATATTAACTATGGCTACACCTTC
CATSDGSGNINYGYTF
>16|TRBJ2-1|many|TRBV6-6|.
TGTGCCAGCAGCAGGAGAACCGGGGGAGGCTACAATGAGCAGTTCTTC
CASSRRTGGGYNEQFF
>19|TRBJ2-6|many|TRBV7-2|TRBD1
TGTGCCAGCAGCTTAGTGGGGACAGGGGCGCAGGCTGGGGCCAACGTCCTGACTTTC
CASSLVGTGAQAGANVLTF
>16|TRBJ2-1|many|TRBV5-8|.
TGTGCCAGCAGCTCCACCGGGCCCTTGGGGTACAATGAGCAGTTCTTC
CASSSTGPLGYNEQFF
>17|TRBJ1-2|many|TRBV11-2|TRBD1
TGTGCCAGCAGCTTAGTGAGGGACAGGGGGAATAACTATGGCTACACCTTC
CASSLVRDRGNNYGYTF
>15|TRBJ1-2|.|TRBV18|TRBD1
TGTGCCAGCTCACCAACCTGGGACAGGGGTGACGGCTACACCTTC
CASSPTWDRGDGYTF
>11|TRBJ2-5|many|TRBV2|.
TGTGCCAGCAAGCTTGAAGGGACCCAGTACTTC
CASKLEGTQYF
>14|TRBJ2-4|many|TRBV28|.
TGTGCCAGCAGTAGGCAGGGAGGATTAAACATTCAGTACTTC
CASSRQGGLNIQYF
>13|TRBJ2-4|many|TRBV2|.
TGTGCCAGCAGGGAGGGTAGCGCAAACATTCAGTACTTC
CASREGSANIQYF
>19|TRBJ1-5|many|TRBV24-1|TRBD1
TGTGCCACCAGTGATCCCCGGGACAGGGCTGGAGAAGGCAATCAGCCCCAGCATTTT
CATSDPRDRAGEGNQPQHF
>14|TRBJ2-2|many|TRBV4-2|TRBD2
TGTGCCAGCGGGGGACTAGTTAACACCGGGGAGCTGTTTTTT
CASGGLVNTGELFF
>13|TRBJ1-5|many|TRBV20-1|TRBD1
TGCAGTGTTAGACAGGGTAGCAATCAGCCCCAGCATTTT
CSVRQGSNQPQHF
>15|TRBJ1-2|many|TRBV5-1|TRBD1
TGCGCCAGCAGCCCCGAAAGACAGGGTGGCTATGGCTACACCTTC
CASSPERQGGYGYTF
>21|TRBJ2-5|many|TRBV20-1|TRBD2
TGCAGTGCTAGGCCCCCTCCCAATGGCGGGAGGTTTTGGGGAGCACAAGAGACCCAGTACTTC
CSARPPPNGGRFWGAQETQYF
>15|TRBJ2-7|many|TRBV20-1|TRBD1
TGCAGTGCTAGGGGGGGGACAGGGCCGTCCTACGAGCAGTACTTC
CSARGGTGPSYEQYF
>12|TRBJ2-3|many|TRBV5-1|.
TGCGCCAGCAGCTTGATTCCAGATACGCAGTATTTT
CASSLIPDTQYF
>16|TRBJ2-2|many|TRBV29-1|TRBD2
TGCAGCGTTGGGGACTTAGCGGGAGTCGACACCGGGGAGCTGTTTTTT
CSVGDLAGVDTGELFF
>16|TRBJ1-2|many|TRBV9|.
TGTGCCAGCAGCGGGTTGATGCGTCGGGGGCTGAATGGCTACACCTTC
CASSGLMRRGLNGYTF
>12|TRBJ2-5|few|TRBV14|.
TGTGCCAGCAGCCAATTTGCGGAGACCCAGTACTTC
CASSQFAETQYF
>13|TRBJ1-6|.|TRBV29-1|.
TGCAGCGTTGGCAGCTCCTATAATTCACCCCTCCACTTT
CSVGSSYNSPLHF
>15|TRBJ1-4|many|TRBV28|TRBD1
TGTGCCAGCAGGACAGGGGGTCTCACTAATGAAAAACTGTTTTTT
CASRTGGLTNEKLFF
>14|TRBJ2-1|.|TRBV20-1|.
TGCAGTGCCGTCCGAGGGCACTCCTACAATGAGCAGTTCTTC
CSAVRGHSYNEQFF
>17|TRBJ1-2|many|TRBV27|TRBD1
TGTGCCAGCAGCCCAGTTTACGACAGGGAGGGGCAACAGGGCTACACCTTC
CASSPVYDREGQQGYTF
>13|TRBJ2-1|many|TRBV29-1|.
TGCAGCATCCGGGACAATCCTTACAATGAGCAGTTCTTC
CSIRDNPYNEQFF